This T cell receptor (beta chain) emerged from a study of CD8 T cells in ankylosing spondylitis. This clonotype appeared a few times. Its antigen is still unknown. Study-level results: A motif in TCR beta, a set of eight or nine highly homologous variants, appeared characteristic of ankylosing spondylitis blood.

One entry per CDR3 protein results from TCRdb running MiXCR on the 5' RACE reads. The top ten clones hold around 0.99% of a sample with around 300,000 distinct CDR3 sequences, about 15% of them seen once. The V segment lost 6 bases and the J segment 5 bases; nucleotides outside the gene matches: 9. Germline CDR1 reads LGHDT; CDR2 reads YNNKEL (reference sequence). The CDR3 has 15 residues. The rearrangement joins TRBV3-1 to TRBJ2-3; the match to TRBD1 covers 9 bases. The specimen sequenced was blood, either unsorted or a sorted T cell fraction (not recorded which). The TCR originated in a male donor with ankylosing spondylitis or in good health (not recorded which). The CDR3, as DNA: TGTGCCAGCAGTCTTACAGGGGGCAAAGGAGATACGCAGTATTTT. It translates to CASSLTGGKGDTQYF.